Below, 20 T cell receptor beta chains from the same sample are listed, as sequenced in a study of blood T cell repertoires in COVID-19. Profiling relied on immunoSEQ multiplex PCR, and the TCRdb table lists in-frame clones only, not all of them. The repertoire includes roughly 67,000 clones, around 74% of them detected once, and 5.5% to 7% sits in the top ten. The sequenced sample consisted of peripheral blood. These receptors originate from a woman in her forties or fifties with active or convalescent COVID-19.

This rearrangement joins TRBV5-1 to TRBJ2-5; D is perhaps TRBD2 (7 bases). The CDR3 covers 14 residues. Trimming removed 4 bases at V and 1 base at J, with 11 bases between. Germline assignment: CDR1 SGHRS and CDR2 YFSETQ. The CDR3 is CASSRAGAQETQYF. The CDR3 bases are TGCGCCAGCAGCCGCGCGGGGGCCCAAGAGACCCAGTACTTC.

This chain connects TRBV24-1 to TRBJ2-1; D remains ambiguous. The V and J ends lost 3 bases and 4 bases respectively, with 6 bases between them. The germline V gene encodes CDR1 KGHDR and CDR2 SFDVKD. The CDR3 runs 13 residues. In nucleotides, the CDR3 is TGTGCCACCAGTGATCCCGTTTACAATGAGCAGTTCTTC. It specifies CATSDPVYNEQFF.

Only a few counts were recorded for this clone. The chain carries TRBV9 and TRBJ2-7, with D unclear. This CDR3 is built from 13 residues. V lost 0 bases and J lost 6, with 10 bases in between. Looked up from germline, CDR1 is SGDLS and CDR2 is YYNGEE. The DNA for the CDR3 is TGTGCCAGCAGCGTAGCCACCCACGGCGAGCAGTACTTC. It is translated as CASSVATHGEQYF.

The rearrangement links TRBV29-1 to TRBJ1-1; D is ambiguous. Germline loops: CDR1 SQVTM, CDR2 ANQGSEA. Trimming pared 2 bases from V and 0 bases from J, leaving 10 bases between. This CDR3 region has 14 residues. DNA of the CDR3: TGCAGCGTTGAATTGAGGCTCATGAACACTGAAGCTTTCTTT. Its protein is CSVELRLMNTEAFF.

This clone was detected a few times. The chain uses TRBV4-3 and TRBJ2-2, with TRBD2 identical over 7 bases. This CDR3 contains 19 residues. In germline, CDR1 is LGHNA, CDR2 YSLEER. With 0 bases clipped from V and 4 bases from J, the junction kept 14 bases outside the gene matches. This CDR3 is CASSQDLGPRPGGTGELFF. CDR3 in DNA: TGCGCCAGCAGCCAAGATCTTGGGCCCAGGCCGGGGGGCACCGGGGAGCTGTTTTTT.

The V and J genes are TRBV3-1 (or the pseudogene TRBV3-2) and TRBJ2-6; D gene unclear. Germline V CDR1 and CDR2: LGHDT, YNNKEL (reference sequence). The CDR3 is made up of 14 amino acids. V was pared by 5 bases and J by 0 bases, with 5 bases between. The CDR3 DNA reads as TGTGCCAGCAGCTCCTCCTCTGGGGCCAACGTCCTGACTTTC. This translates into CASSSSSGANVLTF.

This clone came up a few times. The V gene is TRBV4-3, the J gene TRBJ2-2; a possible D gene is TRBD1 (5 bases). The CDR3 length is 14 residues. Germline V CDR1 and CDR2: LGHNA, YSLEER. Deletions cut 1 base from V and 7 bases from J, with 10 bases between. The CDR3 sequence: CASSQAGLLGELFF. The CDR3 DNA sequence: TGCGCCAGCAGCCAAGCAGGGTTACTCGGGGAGCTGTTTTTT.

The gene calls are TRBV7-3 and TRBJ1-1, with 11 positions matching TRBD1. Germline assignment: CDR1 SGHTA and CDR2 FQGTGA. The CDR3 is 15 amino acids. Trimming took 5 bases from V and 4 from J; bases not matched to a gene: 6. The CDR3 DNA follows: TGTGCCAGCAGCCCTCGGGACAGGGGGATCACTGAAGCTTTCTTT. As protein: CASSPRDRGITEAFF. The whole variable domain, filled in from reference TRBV7-3 and TRBJ1-1, reads GAGVSQTPSNKVTEKGKYVELRCDPISGHTALYWYRQSLGQGPEFLIYFQGTGAADDSGLPNDRFFAVRPEGSVSTLKIQRTERGDSAVYLCASSPRDRGITEAFFGQGTRLTVV.

The genes are TRBV7-2 and TRBJ2-2; 14 bases fit TRBD2. CDR3 length: 19 amino acids. The ends lost 1 base at V and 4 bases at J; junction bases unmatched: 8. Germline values: CDR1 SGHTA, CDR2 FQGNSA. The CDR3 sequence: CASSLDPSGLAGATGELFF. CDR3 in DNA: TGTGCCAGCAGCTTAGATCCCTCGGGACTAGCGGGGGCCACCGGGGAGCTGTTTTTT.

The chain has TRBV19 and TRBJ1-5; a possible D gene is TRBD1 (6 bases). With 0 bases removed from V and 5 bases from J, the gap between germline ends came to 11 bases. The CDR3 length is 15 residues. Germline assignment: CDR1 LNHDA and CDR2 SQIVND (reference sequence). Here the CDR3 reads CASSIDRRTDQPQHF. For the CDR3, the DNA is TGTGCCAGTAGTATAGACAGGAGGACAGATCAGCCCCAGCATTTT.

The rearrangement uses TRBV19 and TRBJ2-2, with 10 bases lining up with TRBD2. The trim removed 7 bases at V and 7 bases at J, leaving 6 bases unmatched. The CDR3 is made up of 14 amino acids. The germline CDR1 and CDR2 sequences are LNHDA and SQIVND (reference sequence). The CDR3 loop is CASTSGRAHGELFF. CDR3 sequence (DNA): TGTGCCAGTACCAGCGGGAGGGCCCACGGGGAGCTGTTTTTT.

CDR3 sequence: CASSLAAGGPGGELFF. The CDR3 DNA follows: TGTGCCAGCAGCTTAGCGGCGGGAGGGCCAGGCGGGGAGCTGTTTTTT. The genes are TRBV7-2 and TRBJ2-2; TRBD2 matches at 9 bases. The germline V gene encodes CDR1 SGHTA and CDR2 FQGNSA. The CDR3 spans 16 residues. The ends lost 0 bases at V and 7 bases at J; junction bases unmatched: 6.

This chain uses TRBV6-5 with TRBJ1-6; possibly TRBD1 for D (5 bases). V was clipped by 8 bases and J by 1 base, with 6 bases between them. The CDR3 has 13 residues. Per germline, CDR1 MNHEY and CDR2 SVGAGI. CDR3: CASQGSYNSPLHF. The CDR3 region has the DNA TGTGCCAGCCAGGGTTCCTATAATTCACCCCTCCACTTT.

The V gene is TRBV7-9, the J gene TRBJ1-4; tentative D call: TRBD1 (5 bases). CDR3 size: 16 residues. Looked up from germline, CDR1 is SEHNR and CDR2 is FQNEAQ (reference sequence). Trimming pared 4 bases from V and 3 bases from J, leaving 15 bases between. The CDR3 coding sequence is TGTGCCAGCAGCTGGGCAAGTGGGGGGTCTAATGAAAAACTGTTTTTT. Encoded protein: CASSWASGGSNEKLFF.

This clone was seen more than once but under ten times. This rearrangement joins TRBV29-1 to TRBJ1-1; possible D gene TRBD1, 5 bases. CDR1 is SQVTM and CDR2 is ANQGSEA in the germline V gene. CDR3 length: 11 residues. Trimming removed 3 bases from V and 7 bases from J, with 9 bases in between. The CDR3 here is CSVDRAVEAFF. The CDR3 DNA sequence: TGCAGCGTTGACAGGGCTGTTGAAGCTTTCTTT.

The chain employs TRBV6-5 and TRBJ2-7, with 8 nucleotides matching TRBD1. The CDR3 has 15 amino acids. Germline V gives CDR1 MNHEY, CDR2 SVGAGI. With 5 bases clipped from V and 2 bases from J, the junction kept 8 bases outside the gene matches. The CDR3 region has the DNA TGTGCCAGCAGTAACACCGGGACAGGACCCTACGAGCAGTACTTC. Amino acid sequence: CASSNTGTGPYEQYF.

The chain is built from TRBV10-3 and TRBJ2-1; no clear D. This CDR3 is 13 amino acids long. Germline assignment: CDR1 ENHRY and CDR2 SYGVKD. V was cut by 6 bases and J by 5 bases, with 11 bases left in between. In DNA, the CDR3 is TGTGCCATCAGGTCAATACAGCACAATGAGCAGTTCTTC. This encodes CAIRSIQHNEQFF.

The rearrangement joins TRBV19 to TRBJ2-3; D is unresolved. Trimming removed 1 base at V and 6 bases at J, with 8 bases between. The CDR3 totals 13 residues. Germline CDR1 reads LNHDA; CDR2 reads SQIVND (reference sequence). The chain's CDR3 is CASSIAGTDTQYF. CDR3 in DNA: TGTGCCAGTAGTATAGCGGGTACGGATACGCAGTATTTT.

A few counts support this clone. V usage is TRBV5-4 and J usage is TRBJ2-2, with D perhaps TRBD1 (6 bases). Germline V gives CDR1 SGHNT, CDR2 YYREEE (reference sequence). There are 14 residues in the CDR3. The V end lost 1 base, the J end lost 7 bases, and 11 bases lay between the germline ends. The CDR3 spells CASSLTGLGGELFF. CDR3 nucleotides: TGTGCCAGCAGCTTGACAGGGTTGGGCGGGGAGCTGTTTTTT.

The V call is TRBV27, the J call TRBJ2-4; 7 bases map to TRBD1. The germline V gene has CDR1 MNHEY and CDR2 SMNVEV (reference sequence). The CDR3 runs to 14 residues. The V gene end was trimmed by 3 bases and the J gene end by 8 bases; junction bases not matched to a gene: 7. CDR3 region: CASSFSKGGDIQYF. The CDR3 nucleotides read TGTGCCAGCAGTTTCTCTAAAGGGGGCGACATTCAGTACTTC.